These 18 T cell receptor beta chains were sequenced from one sample in a study of blood T cell repertoires in COVID-19 (TCRdb year 2020). Library preparation was by the immunoSEQ multiplex PCR assay. TCRdb obtained this table from immuneACCESS and retained in-frame rearrangements with V and J assigned. These tables miss some clones; where compared with another copy, unresolved V genes account for less than half of the shortfall, and the remainder is unexplained. Here the sample has 25,000 to 35,000 clones; over 70% occur a single time. The ten largest clones add up to 15% to 20% of the sample. The material sequenced was peripheral blood. Receptors originate from a man aged 70-80 years with active COVID-19.

J is TRBJ1-5 and V is TRBV5-8, with 7 bases aligning to TRBD1. Germline V CDR1 and CDR2: SGHTS, YDEGEE. With V trimmed by 4 bases and J by 6 bases, 7 bases remained unmatched. The CDR3 totals 14 residues. The chain's CDR3 is CASSGKDRAQPQHF. The CDR3 bases are TGTGCCAGCAGCGGAAAAGACAGGGCTCAGCCCCAGCATTTT.

The V call is TRBV28, the J call TRBJ1-1; TRBD1 is a possible D gene (5 bases). The germline gives CDR1 MDHEN, CDR2 SYDVKM. The CDR3 is 12 amino acids. V lost 10 bases and J lost 1, with 10 bases in between. CDR3 sequence reads: CATTQGNTEAFF. Written as DNA, the CDR3 is TGTGCCACGACGCAGGGGAACACTGAAGCTTTCTTT.

The J gene is TRBJ2-7, the V gene TRBV27, with TRBD1 matching over 9 bases. The CDR3 has 16 amino acids. Germline values: CDR1 MNHEY, CDR2 SMNVEV (reference sequence). V lost 4 bases and J lost 3; bases outside the gene matches: 10. CDR3 sequence reads: CASSWGQGRAGYEQYF. In DNA, the CDR3 is TGTGCCAGCAGTTGGGGACAGGGCCGAGCTGGCTACGAGCAGTACTTC.

The chain joins TRBV19 to TRBJ1-4, with TRBD1 matching 10 bases. The length of the CDR3 is 16 residues. V was pared by 5 bases and J by 8 bases, with 11 bases of the junction left unmatched. The V gene's germline CDR1 is LNHDA and CDR2 SQIVND (reference sequence). The CDR3 nucleotides are TGTGCCAGTAGTTCCGGGTCAGGACAGGGGGACGAAAAACTGTTTTTT. Translated, it gives CASSSGSGQGDEKLFF.

This clone appeared once. This chain joins TRBV28 and TRBJ1-4; 11 nucleotides align to TRBD1. J was trimmed by 8 bases and V by 10 bases; bases with no gene match: 9. Germline CDR1 and CDR2: MDHEN and SYDVKM. This CDR3 comprises 14 residues. CDR3 in amino acids: CATRGQGAEEKLFF. CDR3 in DNA: TGTGCCACCAGAGGACAGGGGGCTGAGGAAAAACTGTTTTTT.

The count of this clone is one. The chain couples TRBV10-1 to TRBJ1-3; no reliable D call. Trimming took off 0 bases at V and 0 bases at J, with 3 bases between the two ends. Germline CDR1 WNHNN, CDR2 SYGVQD (reference sequence). CDR3 length: 14 amino acids. The CDR3 reads CASSESGSGNTIYF. In nucleotides, the CDR3 is TGCGCCAGCAGTGAGTCCGGCTCTGGAAACACCATATATTTT.

The rearrangement links TRBV2 to TRBJ1-6; 7 bases match TRBD1. This CDR3 comprises 15 residues. Looked up from germline, CDR1 is SNHLY and CDR2 is FYNNEI. J lost 6 bases, V lost 6 bases, and 8 bases had no gene match. The CDR3: CASRESTGFNSPLHF. CDR3 in DNA: TGTGCCAGCAGAGAGTCGACAGGGTTTAATTCACCCCTCCACTTT.

The chain combines TRBV4-2 with TRBJ2-2; D might be TRBD2 (5 bases). This CDR3 comprises 14 residues. Trimming shortened V by 0 bases and J by 4 bases, and 6 bases separated the two germline ends. CDR1 is LGHNA, CDR2 YNFKEQ, per germline. DNA for the CDR3: TGTGCCAGCAGCCAAGAGGCGGGCACCGGGGAGCTGTTTTTT. As protein: CASSQEAGTGELFF.

The V call is TRBV11-2, the J call TRBJ2-1; tentative D call: TRBD1 (6 bases). The ends were cut back, 1 base at V and 2 bases at J, with 9 bases in the middle. Germline assignment: CDR1 SGHAT and CDR2 FQNNGV. There are 15 residues in the CDR3. CDR3 nucleotides: TGTGCCAGCAGCTTAGGGGACACCCCCTACAATGAGCAGTTCTTC. It specifies CASSLGDTPYNEQFF.

The chain recombines TRBV9 with TRBJ1-2, with TRBD1 as a possible D gene (6 bases). This CDR3 is 12 amino acids long. The germline CDR1 and CDR2 sequences are SGDLS and YYNGEE. V gave up 6 bases and J gave up 10 bases, with 16 bases separating them. The CDR3, as DNA: TGTGCCAGCACCACCGAAGGGGGATCCTACACCTTC. It translates to CASTTEGGSYTF.

The chain links TRBV2 to TRBJ2-1; 10 nucleotides line up with TRBD2. Germline lookup yields CDR1 SNHLY and CDR2 FYNNEI. V shed 3 bases and J 9 bases; nucleotides not matched to a gene: 8. The CDR3 is 15 amino acids. The DNA for the CDR3 is TGTGCCAGCAGTGAGCCCAGCGGGGGGGTTGGTGAGCAGTTCTTC. It translates to CASSEPSGGVGEQFF. The variable domain in full, completed from reference TRBV2 and TRBJ2-1, reads EPEVTQTPSHQVTQMGQEVILRCVPISNHLYFYWYRQILGQKVEFLVSFYNNEISEKSEIFDDQFSVERPDGSNFTLKIRSTKLEDSAMYFCASSEPSGGVGEQFFGPGTRLTVL.

This clone was counted a single time. The chain uses TRBV10-2 and TRBJ2-2, with D hard to call. Germline V CDR1 and CDR2: WSHSY, SAAADI. The CDR3 is 14 amino acids. Trimming pared 5 bases from V and 0 bases from J, leaving 7 bases between. Here the CDR3 reads CASSTDTNTGELFF. In DNA form, the CDR3 reads TGCGCCAGCAGTACAGATACGAACACCGGGGAGCTGTTTTTT.

The rearrangement joins TRBV10-1 to TRBJ2-7; D is undetermined. This CDR3 is built from 14 residues. Germline CDR1 is WNHNN and CDR2 is SYGVQD (reference sequence). The ends were cut back, 3 bases at V and 0 bases at J, with 9 bases in the middle. The CDR3 bases are TGCGCCAGCAGTGATGGCGGTAGCTCCTACGAGCAGTACTTC. Its protein is CASSDGGSSYEQYF.

This clone was seen a few times. This chain uses TRBV4-1 with TRBJ2-7; the D gene is possibly TRBD1 (6 bases). Trimming removed 0 bases from V and 0 bases from J, with 12 bases in between. This CDR3 spans 16 amino acids. Germline CDR1 is MGHRA and CDR2 is YSYEKL. The CDR3 nucleotides are TGCGCCAGCAGCCAAGATGAGAACAGGGACTCCTACGAGCAGTACTTC. Protein: CASSQDENRDSYEQYF.

This clone was recorded a few times. The J gene is TRBJ1-4, the V gene TRBV9; 8 bases map to TRBD1. The ends lost 3 bases at V and 6 bases at J; junction bases unmatched: 4. This CDR3 has 14 amino acids. From germline, CDR1 is SGDLS and CDR2 YYNGEE. The CDR3, as DNA: TGTGCCAGCAGCGCCAGGGGGCAGGATGAAAAACTGTTTTTT. It encodes CASSARGQDEKLFF. Based on the CDR3 plus reference TRBV9 and TRBJ1-4, the full variable domain is DSGVTQTPKHLITATGQRVTLRCSPRSGDLSVYWYQQSLDQGLQFLIQYYNGEERAKGNILERFSAQQFPDLHSELNLSSLELGDSALYFCASSARGQDEKLFFGSGTQLSVL.

This chain links TRBV11-3 with TRBJ2-7; 7 bases align to TRBD1. Germline loops: CDR1 SGHNT, CDR2 YENEEA. With 1 base clipped from V and 6 bases from J, the junction kept 6 bases outside the gene matches. This CDR3 region has 14 residues. The CDR3 spells CASSLGTGSSEQYF. CDR3 bases: TGTGCCAGCAGCTTAGGGACAGGCTCGTCCGAGCAGTACTTC.

The chain links TRBV6-6 to TRBJ2-7; 7 positions match TRBD1. The CDR3 sequence is 15 residues long. CDR1 is MNHNY, CDR2 SVGAGI, per germline (reference sequence). The V and J ends lost 2 bases and 4 bases, in that order; junction bases with no gene match: 8. The CDR3 DNA is TGTGCCAGCAGTTACCTACCCGGGACAGAGTACGAGCAGTACTTC. Translation gives CASSYLPGTEYEQYF.

This clone was recorded a few times. The J gene is TRBJ1-2, the V gene TRBV4-1, with D uncertain. V lost 2 bases and J 5 bases, leaving 6 bases between the germline ends. The CDR3 runs to 12 residues. Germline V gene lookup returns CDR1 MGHRA and CDR2 YSYEKL. CDR3 residues: CASSQRGYGYTF. The DNA for the CDR3 is TGCGCCAGCAGCCAACGCGGATATGGCTACACCTTC.